These 20 T cell receptor beta chains were all obtained from the same sample, sequenced in a study of blood T cell repertoires in COVID-19. Data came from immunoSEQ multiplex PCR; TCRdb stores just in-frame clones and leaves some out. The data contain over 200,000 clones, around nine tenths of them seen just once; the ten biggest clones take up about 6%. Sequencing was done on a sample of peripheral blood. Every receptor here comes from a man in his 60s who had recovered from COVID-19.

This chain joins TRBV10-1 and TRBJ2-3; TRBD2 might be the D (6 bases). Germline CDR1 is WNHNN and CDR2 is SYGVQD (reference sequence). Trimming removed 3 bases at V and 6 bases at J, with 16 bases between. This CDR3 contains 15 residues. Here the CDR3 reads CASSDGGGVSDTQYF. CDR3 coding DNA: TGCGCCAGCAGTGATGGGGGAGGTGTATCGGATACGCAGTATTTT.

The chain links TRBV5-1 to TRBJ2-7; 9 bases are shared with TRBD2. The length of the CDR3 is 15 residues. Germline loops: CDR1 SGHRS, CDR2 YFSETQ. V was pared by 5 bases and J by 3 bases, with 9 bases of the junction left unmatched. The DNA of the CDR3 is TGCGCCAGCAGTTTAGTAGCGGGAGACGTCTACGAGCAGTACTTC. Amino acid sequence: CASSLVAGDVYEQYF. The full variable domain, rest sourced from reference TRBV5-1 and TRBJ2-7, is KAGVTQTPRYLIKTRGQQVTLSCSPISGHRSVSWYQQTPGQGLQFLFEYFSETQRNKGNFPGRFSGRQFSNSRSEMNVSTLELGDSALYLCASSLVAGDVYEQYFGPGTRLTVT.

V is TRBV9 and J is TRBJ1-6, with D perhaps matching TRBD1 (5 bases). Germline-derived CDR1 and CDR2 are SGDLS and YYNGEE. The V end lost 1 base, the J end lost 7 bases, and 12 bases lay between the germline ends. This CDR3 is 15 amino acids long. The CDR3 sequence is CASSVLDIGNSPLHF. The CDR3 bases are TGTGCCAGCAGCGTATTGGACATAGGGAATTCACCCCTCCACTTT.

This rearrangement joins TRBV7-2 to TRBJ1-4, with no clear D. The CDR3 loop spans 14 amino acids. In germline, CDR1 is SGHTA, CDR2 FQGNSA. Trimming pared 1 base from V and 5 bases from J, leaving 8 bases between. CDR3 bases: TGTGCCAGCAGCTTAGGGGCGGGAAATGAAAAACTGTTTTTT. Amino acid sequence: CASSLGAGNEKLFF. The variable domain in full, with the rest retrieved from reference TRBV7-2 and TRBJ1-4, is GAGVSQSPSNKVTEKGKDVELRCDPISGHTALYWYRQSLGQGLEFLIYFQGNSAPDKSGLPSDRFSAERTGGSVSTLTIQRTQQEDSAVYLCASSLGAGNEKLFFGSGTQLSVL.

V gene TRBV18 combines with J gene TRBJ1-6; D possibly corresponds to TRBD1 (5 bases). Trimming removed 2 bases from V and 7 bases from J, with 6 bases in between. CDR1 is KGHSH and CDR2 is LQKENI in the germline V gene. The CDR3 has 13 residues. The CDR3 DNA follows: TGTGCCAGCTCACCAGGGGGGAATTCACCCCTCCACTTT. This translates into CASSPGGNSPLHF.

This clone was counted between two and nine times. Other DNA sequences from this sample encode an identical CDR3 as well. The chain combines TRBV7-9 with TRBJ1-1; a weak D match, TRBD1 (5 bases). The CDR3 is made up of 15 amino acids. Trimming removed 0 bases at V and 0 bases at J, with 8 bases between. In germline, CDR1 is SEHNR, CDR2 FQNEAQ (reference sequence). CDR3 bases: TGTGCCAGCAGCTTAGCAGGGACTATGAACACTGAAGCTTTCTTT. This translates into CASSLAGTMNTEAFF.

The chain has TRBV19 and TRBJ2-1, with 8 bases fitting TRBD1. There are 18 residues in the CDR3. J gave up 4 bases and V 7 bases, and 18 bases lay outside the gene matches. The V gene's germline CDR1 is LNHDA and CDR2 SQIVND (reference sequence). CDR3 coding DNA: TGTGCCAGTACCGGCAGGGGGCGACCCAATCCCAATTACAATGAGCAGTTCTTC. This gives the protein CASTGRGRPNPNYNEQFF.

The J gene is TRBJ1-1, the V gene TRBV5-1; a possible D gene is TRBD1 (5 bases). The germline V and J ends were trimmed by 0 bases and 4 bases, with 19 bases remaining between them. This CDR3 is 17 amino acids long. CDR1 SGHRS and CDR2 YFSETQ come from the germline V gene. CDR3 protein: CASSLDFQGPVGTEAFF. The DNA of the CDR3 is TGCGCCAGCAGCTTGGACTTCCAGGGTCCGGTGGGCACTGAAGCTTTCTTT. Full variable domain (rest looked up from reference TRBV5-1 and TRBJ1-1): KAGVTQTPRYLIKTRGQQVTLSCSPISGHRSVSWYQQTPGQGLQFLFEYFSETQRNKGNFPGRFSGRQFSNSRSEMNVSTLELGDSALYLCASSLDFQGPVGTEAFFGQGTRLTVV.

This chain links TRBV12-5 with TRBJ2-3; D is uncertain. Germline values: CDR1 LGHNT, CDR2 FRNRAP. There are 14 residues in the CDR3. Trimming stripped 6 bases from V and 5 bases from J, with 15 bases between. DNA for the CDR3: TGTGCTAGTGGACGTGCGGTGGTGGGAGATACGCAGTATTTT. This gives the protein CASGRAVVGDTQYF.

J is TRBJ1-6 and V is TRBV2; TRBD1 might be the D (6 bases). Germline V gene sequence: CDR1 SNHLY, CDR2 FYNNEI. Trimming shortened V by 9 bases and J by 7 bases, and 10 bases separated the two germline ends. CDR3 length: 12 residues. The CDR3, as DNA: TGTGCCAGGAGGACAGTGAATTCACCCCTCCACTTT. Protein: CARRTVNSPLHF.

Only one count was recorded for this clone. The chain is built from TRBV5-1 and TRBJ1-1; TRBD1 is a possible D gene (5 bases). With 0 bases removed from V and 4 bases from J, the gap between germline ends came to 16 bases. Germline V gene data show CDR1 as SGHRS and CDR2 as YFSETQ. This CDR3 is 16 amino acids long. The chain's CDR3 is CASSLEWSAGGTEAFF. CDR3 nucleotide sequence: TGCGCCAGCAGCTTGGAATGGTCGGCGGGGGGCACTGAAGCTTTCTTT.

This chain joins TRBV6-5 and TRBJ1-2; the match to TRBD1 covers 8 bases. Germline assignment: CDR1 MNHEY and CDR2 SVGAGI. The CDR3 runs to 15 residues. V dropped 8 bases and J dropped 6; count of bases not matched to a gene: 14. The chain's CDR3 is CASAIYAQGANGYTF. CDR3 DNA: TGTGCCAGCGCAATATACGCCCAGGGGGCAAATGGCTACACCTTC.

The DNA of the CDR3 is TGTGCCAGCAGTCCGACCGCGCGGGCCCTTAGCACAGATACGCAGTATTTT. It specifies CASSPTARALSTDTQYF. The chain uses TRBV7-3 and TRBJ2-3; a weak D match, TRBD2 (5 bases). Trimming removed 6 bases from V and 0 bases from J, with 19 bases in between. CDR3 length equals 17 residues. Per germline, CDR1 SGHTA and CDR2 FQGTGA.

V gene TRBV7-2 combines with J gene TRBJ1-6; the D gene is possibly TRBD1 (5 bases). The germline gives CDR1 SGHTA, CDR2 FQGNSA. This CDR3 spans 16 amino acids. V was pared by 7 bases and J by 10 bases, with 23 bases between. The CDR3 sequence: CASTIQAGDLGSPLHF. The CDR3 DNA is TGTGCCAGCACGATTCAGGCGGGGGATTTGGGGTCACCCCTCCACTTT.

V gene TRBV7-8 combines with J gene TRBJ1-1; D unresolved. Germline V lookup: CDR1 SGHVS, CDR2 FQNEAQ. Trimming took 5 bases from V and 1 from J, leaving 8 bases between them. The CDR3 length is 13 residues. The CDR3 is CASSSQSNTEAFF. In DNA form, the CDR3 reads TGTGCCAGCAGCAGTCAGTCGAACACTGAAGCTTTCTTT.

The chain recombines TRBV5-4 with TRBJ1-1; TRBD1 matches at 8 bases. V was clipped by 5 bases and J by 6 bases; unmatched bases: 15. CDR1 and CDR2 (germline): SGHNT, YYREEE (reference sequence). The length of the CDR3 is 16 residues. The CDR3 sequence is CASRTGGTGRGAEAFF. CDR3 nucleotides: TGTGCCAGCAGGACCGGGGGGACAGGCCGGGGCGCTGAAGCTTTCTTT.

This chain joins TRBV10-1 and TRBJ1-4; D is undetermined. CDR1 WNHNN and CDR2 SYGVQD come from the germline V gene (reference sequence). The CDR3 loop spans 17 amino acids. V was shortened by 7 bases and J by 8 bases, with 26 bases between the two germline ends. The CDR3, as DNA: TGCGCCAGCACGTTGGGAGGTCTGGGCAAATTGGAGGAAAAACTGTTTTTT. This translates into CASTLGGLGKLEEKLFF.

V and J are TRBV6-5 and TRBJ1-1; 7 nucleotides agree with TRBD1. This CDR3 comprises 14 residues. Germline V gene data show CDR1 as MNHEY and CDR2 as SVGAGI. Trimming at V came to 6 bases and at J to 1 base, leaving 5 bases not matched to a gene. CDR3 sequence (DNA): TGTGCCAGCAGGGGGACAGACCCGAACACTGAAGCTTTCTTT. It is translated as CASRGTDPNTEAFF.

The rearrangement joins TRBV6-5 to TRBJ1-1; no clear D. The V and J ends lost 6 bases and 1 base respectively, with 15 bases between them. The germline V gene has CDR1 MNHEY and CDR2 SVGAGI. The length of the CDR3 is 15 residues. The CDR3 protein is CASRPSGGENTEAFF. CDR3 coding DNA: TGTGCCAGCAGGCCCAGCGGTGGCGAGAACACTGAAGCTTTCTTT.

V and J are TRBV19 and TRBJ1-2; D not certain. The V gene's germline CDR1 is LNHDA and CDR2 SQIVND (reference sequence). The CDR3 is made up of 15 amino acids. The V end lost 7 bases, the J end lost 3 bases, and 18 bases lay between the germline ends. CDR3 residues: CASTSEGSGDYGYTF. DNA for the CDR3: TGTGCCAGTACCTCCGAGGGCAGTGGGGACTATGGCTACACCTTC.